This T cell receptor (beta chain) was captured by sequencing in a study of OX40 agonist ivuxolimab in advanced cancers. Study in general: Patients' therapy was ivuxolimab, an antibody that acts as an agonist of OX40 (CD134). Study outcomes and limitations: Both blood CD4+ and CD8+ T cells showed clonal growth by week 6 at 0.1 to 3.0 mg/kg. Compared with CD4+, CD8+ T cells on average had more expanded clones.

To note about this clone: No antigen is known for it.

Sampling of blood occurred at baseline, cycle 4 day 1, and cycle 7 day 1. Only in-frame clones appear in the TCRdb table, and some are missing; sequencing was by immunoSEQ multiplex PCR. The data contain about 50,000 clones, around 90% of them seen just once; the ten biggest clones take up approximately 6%. The source of this sequence is an adult with an advanced solid tumor such as melanoma, head and neck, liver or kidney cancer. The material was CD4+ or CD8+ T cells sorted from blood, obtained in a trial of the OX40 agonist ivuxolimab.

Here the CDR3 reads CATSREVENEQFF. CDR3 nucleotide sequence: TGTGCCACCAGCAGAGAAGTAGAAAATGAGCAGTTCTTC. The chain carries TRBV15 and TRBJ2-1; D remains unclear. Germline V gene lookup returns CDR1 LNHNV and CDR2 YYDKDF (reference sequence). The CDR3 loop spans 13 amino acids. The V end was cut by 0 bases, the J end by 7 bases, with 7 bases between.